This TCR beta chain emerged from a study of T-cell reconstitution after alpha-beta-depleted transplantation in children. The CDR3 extends over 15 amino acids. Trimming removed 5 bases from V and 1 base from J, with 15 bases in between. In its sample, this clonotype was seen many times. This sample's TCRbeta library carried unique molecular identifier barcodes. From the PCR reads, TCRdb called clonotypes with MiXCR, one entry per CDR3 protein. The repertoire has approximately 91,000 distinct CDR3 sequences, 7.5% to 9.5% of them found once; the top ten carry 5.5% to 8.5%. The sequence was obtained from a human donor who donated a stem cell graft to a child with congenital amegakaryocytic thrombocytopenia. The genes are TRBV12-3 or TRBV12-4 and TRBJ2-7; D might be TRBD1 (6 bases). The specimen comprised PBMCs from the stem cell graft donor, sampled from the stem cell graft. The CDR3 reads CASSGMTGESYEQYF. The CDR3 region has the DNA TGTGCCAGCAGTGGTATGACAGGCGAGTCCTACGAGCAGTACTTC.